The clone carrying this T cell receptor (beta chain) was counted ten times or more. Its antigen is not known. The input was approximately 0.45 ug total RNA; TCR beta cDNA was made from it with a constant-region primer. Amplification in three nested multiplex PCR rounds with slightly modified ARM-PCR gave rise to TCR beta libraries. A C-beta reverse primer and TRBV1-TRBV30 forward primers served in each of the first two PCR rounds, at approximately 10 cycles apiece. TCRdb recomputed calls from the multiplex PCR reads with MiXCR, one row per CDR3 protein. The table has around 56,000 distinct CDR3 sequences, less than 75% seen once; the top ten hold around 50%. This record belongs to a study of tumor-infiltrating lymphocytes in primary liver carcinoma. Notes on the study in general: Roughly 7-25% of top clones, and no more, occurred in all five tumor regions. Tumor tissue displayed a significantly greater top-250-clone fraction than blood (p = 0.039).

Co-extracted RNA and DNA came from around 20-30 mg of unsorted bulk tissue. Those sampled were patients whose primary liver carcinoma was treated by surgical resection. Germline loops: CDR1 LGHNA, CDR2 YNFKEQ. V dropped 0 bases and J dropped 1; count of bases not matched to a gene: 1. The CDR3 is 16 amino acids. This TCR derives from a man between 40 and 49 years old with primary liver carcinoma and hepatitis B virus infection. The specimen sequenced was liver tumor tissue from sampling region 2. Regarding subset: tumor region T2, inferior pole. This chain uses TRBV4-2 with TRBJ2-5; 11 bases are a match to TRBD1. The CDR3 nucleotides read TGTGCCAGCAGCCAAGACGGGACAGGGGGCCAAGAGACCCAGTACTTC. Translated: CASSQDGTGGQETQYF.